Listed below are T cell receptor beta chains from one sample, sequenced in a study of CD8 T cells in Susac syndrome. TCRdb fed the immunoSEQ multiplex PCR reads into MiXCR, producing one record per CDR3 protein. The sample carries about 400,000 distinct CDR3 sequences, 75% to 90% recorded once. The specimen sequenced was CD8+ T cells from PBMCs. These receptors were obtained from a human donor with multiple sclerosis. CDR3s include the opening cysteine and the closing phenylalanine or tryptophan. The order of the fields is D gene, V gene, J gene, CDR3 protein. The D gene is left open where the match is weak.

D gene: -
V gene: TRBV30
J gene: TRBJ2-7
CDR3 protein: CAWSTFSYEQYF

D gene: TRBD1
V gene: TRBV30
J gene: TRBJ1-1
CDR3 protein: CAWSEQGARMTEAFF

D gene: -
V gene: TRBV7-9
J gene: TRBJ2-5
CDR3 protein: CAGRWISPLQETQYF

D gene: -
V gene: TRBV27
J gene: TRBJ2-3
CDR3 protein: CASSLSDGRSTDTQYF

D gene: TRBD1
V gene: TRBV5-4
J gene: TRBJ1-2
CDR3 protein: CASSGPGQGAYGYTF

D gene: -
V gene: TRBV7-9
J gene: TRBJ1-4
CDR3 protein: CASSPRQHEKLFF

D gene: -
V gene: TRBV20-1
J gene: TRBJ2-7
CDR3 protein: CSARDRVISYEQYF

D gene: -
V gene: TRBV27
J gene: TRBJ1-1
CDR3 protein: CASSSSSGGRAVNTEAFF

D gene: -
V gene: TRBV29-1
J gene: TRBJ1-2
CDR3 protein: CSVEEGSSYDYGYTF

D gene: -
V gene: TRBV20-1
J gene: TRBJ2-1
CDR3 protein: CSATGARGSYNEQFF

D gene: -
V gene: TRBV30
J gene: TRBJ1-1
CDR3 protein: CAWSTGGNTEAFF

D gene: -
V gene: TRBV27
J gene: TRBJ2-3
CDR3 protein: CASSHGDTDTQYF

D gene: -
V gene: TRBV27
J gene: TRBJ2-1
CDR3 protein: CASSPGASYNEQFF

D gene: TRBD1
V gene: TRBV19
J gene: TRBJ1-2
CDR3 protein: CASSTTGVDYTF

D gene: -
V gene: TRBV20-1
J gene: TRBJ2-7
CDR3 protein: CSAGTGTFYEQYF

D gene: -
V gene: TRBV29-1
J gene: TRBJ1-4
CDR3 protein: CSVASNRDGDEKLFF

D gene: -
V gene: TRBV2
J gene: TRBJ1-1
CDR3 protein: CASLLKPELNTEAFF

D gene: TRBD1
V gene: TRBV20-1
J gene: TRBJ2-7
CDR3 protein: CSARGGGFYEQYF

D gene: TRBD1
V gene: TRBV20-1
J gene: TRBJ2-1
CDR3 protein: CSASRTGRNEQFF

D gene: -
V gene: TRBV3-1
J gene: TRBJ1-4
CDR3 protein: CASLGYTNQDEKLFF

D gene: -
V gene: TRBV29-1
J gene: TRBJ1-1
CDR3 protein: CSVPRGNTEAFF

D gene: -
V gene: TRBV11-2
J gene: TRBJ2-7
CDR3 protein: CASSFHTAWGAGTYEQYF

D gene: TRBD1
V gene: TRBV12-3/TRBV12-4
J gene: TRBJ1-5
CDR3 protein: CASSLIRDTGGAGQPQHF

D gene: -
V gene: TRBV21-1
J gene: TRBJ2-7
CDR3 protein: CASSIYPWQYF

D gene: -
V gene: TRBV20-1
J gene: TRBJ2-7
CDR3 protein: CSARDLWGQRNEQYF

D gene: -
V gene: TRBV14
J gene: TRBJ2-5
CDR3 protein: CASSQRKFGETQYF

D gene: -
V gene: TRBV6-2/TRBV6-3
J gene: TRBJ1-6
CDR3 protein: CASSYFDSPLHF

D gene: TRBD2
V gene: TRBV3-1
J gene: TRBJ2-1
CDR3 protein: CASSGTSGYNEQFF

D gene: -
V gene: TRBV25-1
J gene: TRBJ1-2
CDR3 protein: CASSEFAGGHGYTF

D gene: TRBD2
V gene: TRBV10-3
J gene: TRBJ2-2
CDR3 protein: CAISESTSGGATGELFF

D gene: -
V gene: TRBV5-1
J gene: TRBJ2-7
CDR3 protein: CASSLPGLGPEQYF

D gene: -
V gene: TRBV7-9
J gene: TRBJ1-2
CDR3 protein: CASSSDEGHGYTF

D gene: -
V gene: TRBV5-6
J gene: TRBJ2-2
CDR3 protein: CASSLSHPLANTGELFF

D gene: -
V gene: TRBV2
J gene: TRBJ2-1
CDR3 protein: CASLHGIPYNEQFF

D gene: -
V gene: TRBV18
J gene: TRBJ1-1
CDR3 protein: CASSSLQGIDTEAFF

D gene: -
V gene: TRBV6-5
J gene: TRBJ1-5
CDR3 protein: CASSYSGGSNQPQHF

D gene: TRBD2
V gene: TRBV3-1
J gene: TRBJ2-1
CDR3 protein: CASSPSGTTSNEQFF

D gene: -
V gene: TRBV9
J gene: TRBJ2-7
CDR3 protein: CASSVGGSMDEQYF

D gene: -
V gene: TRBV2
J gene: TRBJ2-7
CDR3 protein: CASSEGTAAYEQYF

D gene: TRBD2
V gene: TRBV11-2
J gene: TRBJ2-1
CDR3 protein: CASSSSGSSRNNEQFF

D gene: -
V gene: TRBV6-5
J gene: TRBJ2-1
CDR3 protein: CASSQAGGGYNEQFF

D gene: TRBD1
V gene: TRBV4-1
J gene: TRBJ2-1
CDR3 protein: CASSQDLGQGSDEQFF

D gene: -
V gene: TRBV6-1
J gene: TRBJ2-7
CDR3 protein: CASSWDPTYEQYF

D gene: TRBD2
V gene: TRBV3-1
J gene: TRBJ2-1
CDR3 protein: CASSQAGRGGRPYNEQFF

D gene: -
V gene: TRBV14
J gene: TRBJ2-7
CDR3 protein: CASSHHATGFSYEQYF

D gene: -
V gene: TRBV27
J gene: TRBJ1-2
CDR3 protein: CASSPSEALYYGYTF

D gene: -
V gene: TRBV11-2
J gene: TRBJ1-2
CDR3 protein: CASALGGDFYGYTF

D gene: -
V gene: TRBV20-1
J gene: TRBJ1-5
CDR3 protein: CSARADRLSNQPQHF

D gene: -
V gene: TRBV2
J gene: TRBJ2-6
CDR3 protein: CASRLQAAGANVLTF

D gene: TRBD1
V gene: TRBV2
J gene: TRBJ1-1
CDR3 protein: CASSEGQGAWDTEAFF